These 20 T cell receptor beta chains share one sample of origin, sequenced in a study of T-cell memory formation after mild COVID-19. From the 5' RACE reads, TCRdb called clonotypes with MiXCR, one entry per CDR3 protein. The sample has about 190,000 distinct CDR3 sequences, about 18% seen once; the top ten hold 2.4%. The source material was PBMCs or a T cell subset sorted from them (not recorded which). The origin of the receptors is an adult woman who had mild COVID-19 (a few samples of this study predate the infection). Cell type and time point are not known.

This clonotype was seen a few times. This chain connects TRBV5-1 to TRBJ1-2; 10 bases match TRBD1. The CDR3 has 14 amino acids. Germline V gene lookup returns CDR1 SGHRS and CDR2 YFSETQ. The ends lost 4 bases at V and 4 bases at J; junction bases unmatched: 4. The CDR3 nucleotides read TGCGCCAGCAGCGCCGGACAGGGGGGCTATGGCTACACCTTC. The encoded protein is CASSAGQGGYGYTF. The full variable domain, its missing parts supplied by reference TRBV5-1 and TRBJ1-2, is KAGVTQTPRYLIKTRGQQVTLSCSPISGHRSVSWYQQTPGQGLQFLFEYFSETQRNKGNFPGRFSGRQFSNSRSEMNVSTLELGDSALYLCASSAGQGGYGYTFGSGTRLTVV.

The gene calls are TRBV9 and TRBJ2-5; D is ambiguous. The CDR3 sequence is 16 residues long. CDR1 is SGDLS, CDR2 YYNGEE, per germline. Trimming stripped 2 bases from V and 4 bases from J, with 18 bases between. CDR3: CASSVYAFNSGETQYF. CDR3 coding DNA: TGTGCCAGCAGCGTTTACGCGTTCAACTCCGGAGAGACCCAGTACTTC.

This clonotype came up a few times. The V and J genes are TRBV7-2 and TRBJ2-3; possible D gene TRBD1, 6 bases. CDR3 length: 15 amino acids. Deletions cut 2 bases from V and 3 bases from J, with 12 bases between. Germline V gene data show CDR1 as SGHTA and CDR2 as FQGNSA. The CDR3 loop reads CASSLQGNPTDTQYF. The CDR3 bases are TGTGCCAGCAGCTTACAGGGGAATCCGACAGATACGCAGTATTTT. Filled out from reference TRBV7-2 and TRBJ2-3, the complete variable domain reads GAGVSQSPSNKVTEKGKDVELRCDPISGHTALYWYRQSLGQGLEFLIYFQGNSAPDKSGLPSDRFSAERTGGSVSTLTIQRTQQEDSAVYLCASSLQGNPTDTQYFGPGTRLTVL.

The chain couples TRBV7-2 to TRBJ2-1; TRBD1 agrees at 8 bases. Germline V gene lookup returns CDR1 SGHTA and CDR2 FQGNSA. Losses at the gene ends were 10 bases for V and 8 bases for J; bases not matched to a gene: 10. CDR3 length: 13 amino acids. This chain's CDR3 is CATLQGVGYEQFF. The DNA of the CDR3 is TGTGCCACCCTACAGGGGGTCGGGTATGAGCAGTTCTTC.

This chain joins TRBV6-5 and TRBJ1-1; no clear D gene. This CDR3 comprises 11 residues. V was trimmed by 5 bases and J by 5 bases, leaving 6 bases between them. The germline CDR1 and CDR2 sequences are MNHEY and SVGAGI. CDR3 coding DNA: TGTGCCAGCAGTCGAAGGACTGAAGCTTTCTTT. Translation: CASSRRTEAFF.

With respect to this clonotype: At one end, the junction sequence differs from germline, possibly due to a read error. The chain joins TRBV20-1 to TRBJ2-5, with D hard to call. The CDR3 is made up of 15 amino acids. The germline V gene has CDR1 DFQATT and CDR2 SNEGSKA (reference sequence). The CDR3 reads CSARGAIFHGETQYF. Here the CDR3 DNA reads TGCAGTGCCAGAGGCGCTATCTTCCACGGGGAGACCCAGTACTTC.

There are a few counts of this clonotype. J is TRBJ2-1 and V is TRBV7-3; D unresolved. Per the germline V gene, CDR1 is SGHTA and CDR2 is FQGTGA. With 1 base removed from V and 9 bases from J, the gap between germline ends came to 10 bases. This CDR3 is 13 amino acids long. The CDR3 DNA sequence: TGTGCCAGCAGCTTAAAACACACGGGTGAGCAGTTCTTC. Protein product: CASSLKHTGEQFF. The variable domain in full, with the rest retrieved from reference TRBV7-3 and TRBJ2-1, is GAGVSQTPSNKVTEKGKYVELRCDPISGHTALYWYRQSLGQGPEFLIYFQGTGAADDSGLPNDRFFAVRPEGSVSTLKIQRTERGDSAVYLCASSLKHTGEQFFGPGTRLTVL.

This clonotype was seen many times. V is TRBV9 and J is TRBJ2-3; D call uncertain. The CDR3 consists of 16 residues. CDR1 and CDR2 (germline): SGDLS, YYNGEE. V shed 4 bases and J shed 0 bases, with 15 bases lying between them. CDR3 amino acids: CASSLTTYSSTDTQYF. In DNA form, the CDR3 reads TGTGCCAGCAGCCTTACGACCTATTCTAGCACAGATACGCAGTATTTT.

This clonotype has a count of ten or more. V is TRBV18 and J is TRBJ2-5, with 9 bases aligning to TRBD2. The trim removed 3 bases at V and 5 bases at J, leaving 7 bases unmatched. CDR3 length: 15 amino acids. CDR1 is KGHSH and CDR2 is LQKENI in the germline V gene. CDR3 nucleotide sequence: TGTGCCAGCTCACCCAACCAAGGACTAGCGGAGACCCAGTACTTC. Its protein product is CASSPNQGLAETQYF.

This clonotype has only a few counts. This chain joins TRBV6-6 and TRBJ1-1; TRBD1 matches 9 bases. The CDR3 consists of 14 residues. Germline values: CDR1 MNHNY, CDR2 SVGAGI (reference sequence). Unmatched junction bases numbered 2, after V lost 3 bases and J lost 3 bases. CDR3 protein: CASSYRDRDTEAFF. In DNA, the CDR3 is TGTGCCAGCAGTTATAGGGACAGGGACACTGAAGCTTTCTTT.

This CDR3 reads CASSQDAGIAREQFF. In DNA form, the CDR3 reads TGTGCCAGCAGCCAAGACGCGGGGATAGCTCGAGAGCAGTTCTTC. This chain connects TRBV3-1 to TRBJ2-1, with D maybe TRBD2 (6 bases). Deletions cut 0 bases from V and 10 bases from J, with 16 bases between. Germline lookup yields CDR1 LGHDT and CDR2 YNNKEL (reference sequence). The CDR3 has 15 amino acids.

The chain carries TRBV5-1 and TRBJ2-7; unclear D gene. Trimming took off 4 bases at V and 2 bases at J, with 10 bases between the two ends. In germline, CDR1 is SGHRS, CDR2 YFSETQ. The CDR3 length is 13 residues. The CDR3 DNA sequence: TGCGCCAGCAGCCCCAGGTTAGCCTACGAGCAGTACTTC. Amino acid sequence: CASSPRLAYEQYF.

The chain links TRBV4-3 to TRBJ2-3; no clear D. Germline-derived CDR1 and CDR2 are LGHNA and YSLEER. The length of the CDR3 is 15 residues. V was shortened by 2 bases and J by 1 base, with 10 bases between the two germline ends. The CDR3 here is CASSQHPAGTDTQYF. The CDR3 nucleotides read TGCGCCAGCAGCCAACACCCCGCAGGCACAGATACGCAGTATTTT.

The chain carries TRBV7-9 and TRBJ2-7; weak D call: TRBD2 (6 bases). Germline V lookup: CDR1 SEHNR, CDR2 FQNEAQ (reference sequence). Trimming took off 2 bases at V and 2 bases at J, with 19 bases between the two ends. The CDR3 is 17 residues long. The CDR3 sequence is CASSLRVLGEVTYEQYF. The CDR3, as DNA: TGTGCCAGCAGCTTAAGAGTTCTGGGGGAGGTTACCTACGAGCAGTACTTC. Full variable domain (outside the CDR3, taken from reference TRBV7-9 and TRBJ2-7): DTGVSQNPRHKITKRGQNVTFRCDPISEHNRLYWYRQTLGQGPEFLTYFQNEAQLEKSRLLSDRFSAERPKGSFSTLEIQRTEQGDSAMYLCASSLRVLGEVTYEQYFGPGTRLTVT.

This clonotype was picked up a small number of times. CDR3 bases: TGTGCCAGCAGTGAAGCGGCGGGGAACACTGAAGCTTTCTTT. Protein product: CASSEAAGNTEAFF. The V call is TRBV6-1, the J call TRBJ1-1, with D unresolved. The V and J ends lost 0 bases and 1 base respectively, with 6 bases between them. The germline CDR1 and CDR2 sequences are MNHNS and SASEGT. There are 14 residues in the CDR3.

The CDR3, as DNA: TGTGCCAGCAGCTTAGAATTGACAGGGGCCCAGCAGTACTTC. It codes for CASSLELTGAQQYF. The chain links TRBV7-9 to TRBJ2-7, with TRBD1 matching over 8 bases. With V trimmed by 1 base and J by 8 bases, 7 bases remained unmatched. Per germline, CDR1 SEHNR and CDR2 FQNEAQ (reference sequence). The CDR3 runs to 14 residues.

The table lists this clonotype with a few counts. The genes are TRBV7-6 and TRBJ2-5, with no clear D. There are 13 residues in the CDR3. Germline loops: CDR1 SGHVS, CDR2 FNYEAQ. V gave up 6 bases and J gave up 8 bases, with 16 bases separating them. The CDR3, as DNA: TGTGCCAGCAGTTCCGGGCCTTTCGAAACCCAGTACTTC. Encoded protein: CASSSGPFETQYF.

This clonotype was found a few times. This chain connects TRBV6-2 or TRBV6-3 to TRBJ1-1, with D possibly being TRBD1 (6 bases). CDR1 and CDR2 from the germline V gene are MNHEY and SVGEGT. The CDR3 sequence is 11 residues long. V was shortened by 6 bases and J by 10 bases, with 12 bases between the two germline ends. The CDR3 DNA reads TGTGCCAGCAGATTGGGACAAGGAGCTTTCTTT. This codes for CASRLGQGAFF.

This clonotype was seen more than once but under ten times. The rearrangement joins TRBV5-1 to TRBJ2-7, with TRBD1 identical over 10 bases. The CDR3 length is 14 residues. Trimming cost V 4 bases and J 6 bases; bases outside gene matches: 7. Germline values: CDR1 SGHRS, CDR2 YFSETQ. Here the CDR3 reads CASSPGTGVFEQYF. The CDR3 DNA follows: TGCGCCAGCAGCCCCGGGACAGGGGTCTTCGAGCAGTACTTC.

V and J are TRBV9 and TRBJ2-3; 7 bases map to TRBD1. This CDR3 is 15 amino acids long. Germline loops: CDR1 SGDLS, CDR2 YYNGEE. V gave up 0 bases and J gave up 5 bases; unmatched junction bases: 6. CDR3 sequence (DNA): TGTGCCAGCAGCGTAGGGACAGGCGTTCAAGATACGCAGTATTTT. This translates into CASSVGTGVQDTQYF.